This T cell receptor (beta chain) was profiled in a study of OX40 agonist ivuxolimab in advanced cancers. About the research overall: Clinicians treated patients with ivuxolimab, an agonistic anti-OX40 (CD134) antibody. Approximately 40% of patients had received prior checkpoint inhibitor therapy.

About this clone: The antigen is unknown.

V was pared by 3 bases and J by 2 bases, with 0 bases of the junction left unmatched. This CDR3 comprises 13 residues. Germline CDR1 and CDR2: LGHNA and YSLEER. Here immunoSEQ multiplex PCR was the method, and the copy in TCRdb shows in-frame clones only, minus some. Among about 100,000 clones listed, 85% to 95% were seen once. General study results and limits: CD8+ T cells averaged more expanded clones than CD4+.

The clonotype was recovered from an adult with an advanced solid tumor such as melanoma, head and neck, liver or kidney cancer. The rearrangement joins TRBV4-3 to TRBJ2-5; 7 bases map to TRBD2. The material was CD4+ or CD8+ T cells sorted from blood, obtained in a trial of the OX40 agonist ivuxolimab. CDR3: CASSQREQETQYF. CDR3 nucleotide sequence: TGCGCCAGCAGCCAGCGGGAGCAAGAGACCCAGTACTTC.